This T cell receptor beta chain was captured in a study of blood T cell repertoires in COVID-19. Looking at the study overall: Spain, Italy and the United States supplied samples that represented acute and convalescent COVID-19. PBMCs, B-cell-depleted T cells, or T cells provided the cDNA or gDNA that made up the material.

After removal of 5 bases from V and 5 bases from J, the junction contained 13 bases not matched to a gene. CDR1 and CDR2 from the germline V gene are MNHEY and SMNVEV (reference sequence). CDR3 length: 16 amino acids. Authors' processing steps: Cell counts per sample came from amplifying reference gene primers. TCRdb's copy holds only in-frame clones and misses some; the assay was immunoSEQ multiplex PCR. That table supplies the V and J calls and clone size; D and trimming were determined from the DNA. The table lists fewer than 110,000 clones, 85% to 95% of them singletons, with around 1.3% in the top ten.

Sequences were obtained from peripheral blood. V usage is TRBV27 and J usage is TRBJ2-7; 9 bases fit TRBD1. This clonotype was obtained from a woman in her twenties or thirties with acute or convalescent COVID-19. The CDR3 DNA follows: TGTGCCAGCAGTCACCATCCGGGACAGGGTAGCCACGAGCAGTACTTC. Translated: CASSHHPGQGSHEQYF.